Below, 31 T cell receptor beta chains from the same sample are listed, as sequenced in a study of control samples from healthy donors and cancer patients. The table came from immunoSEQ multiplex PCR; TCRdb's copy has only in-frame clones and leaves some out. This sample yields 150,000 to 200,000 clones, of which 85% to 95% are seen a single time; 8.5% belongs to the top ten. The material sequenced was blood. Every receptor here comes from a woman in her thirties or forties in good health.

The chain couples TRBV29-1 to TRBJ1-2; TRBD1 might be the D (5 bases). The CDR3 spans 14 residues. The germline gives CDR1 SQVTM, CDR2 ANQGSEA. Trimming cost V 2 bases and J 1 base, with 11 bases left between them. CDR3 nucleotide sequence: TGCAGCGTTGAAAGAAGGGGTTTTAACTATGGCTACACCTTC. Its protein product is CSVERRGFNYGYTF.

The V and J genes are TRBV6-5 and TRBJ2-1; 7 bases match TRBD2. Germline-derived CDR1 and CDR2 are MNHEY and SVGAGI. Trimming removed 4 bases from V and 4 bases from J; junction bases left unmatched: 7. The CDR3 contains 15 residues. This CDR3 is CASSFSGGSYNEQFF. Here the CDR3 DNA reads TGTGCCAGCAGTTTCTCGGGGGGTTCGTACAATGAGCAGTTCTTC.

The rearrangement uses TRBV3-1 (or the pseudogene TRBV3-2) and TRBJ1-1; D not certain. V was shortened by 5 bases and J by 1 base, with 5 bases between the two germline ends. The CDR3 extends over 12 amino acids. Looked up from germline, CDR1 is LGHDT and CDR2 is YNNKEL (reference sequence). CDR3 nucleotides: TGTGCCAGCAGCTTTTGGAACACTGAAGCTTTCTTT. Protein product: CASSFWNTEAFF.

V is TRBV4-3 and J is TRBJ2-1; no firm D call. The length of the CDR3 is 15 residues. Per germline, CDR1 LGHNA and CDR2 YSLEER. Deletions cut 0 bases from V and 0 bases from J, with 6 bases between. DNA of the CDR3: TGCGCCAGCAGCCAAGATCCGCGCTCCTACAATGAGCAGTTCTTC. As protein: CASSQDPRSYNEQFF.

The rearrangement joins TRBV9 to TRBJ2-6, with TRBD1 identical over 8 bases. Germline-derived CDR1 and CDR2 are SGDLS and YYNGEE. V shed 0 bases and J 4 bases; nucleotides not matched to a gene: 15. This CDR3 contains 20 residues. The CDR3 nucleotides are TGTGCCAGCAGCGTAGATTGGACAGGGCTCTCCCTAGCGGGGGCCAACGTCCTGACTTTC. Translation: CASSVDWTGLSLAGANVLTF.

This chain uses TRBV7-6 with TRBJ2-3; D may match TRBD1 or TRBD2 (5 bases each). Trimming removed 5 bases from V and 2 bases from J, with 20 bases in between. Germline assignment: CDR1 SGHVS and CDR2 FNYEAQ. The CDR3 has 17 residues. Here the CDR3 reads CASSPPYGGGNTDTQYF. The CDR3 bases are TGTGCCAGCAGCCCACCCTACGGTGGGGGAAACACAGATACGCAGTATTTT. Filled out from reference TRBV7-6 and TRBJ2-3, the complete variable domain reads GAGVSQSPRYKVTKRGQDVALRCDPISGHVSLYWYRQALGQGPEFLTYFNYEAQQDKSGLPNDRFSAERPEGSISTLTIQRTEQRDSAMYRCASSPPYGGGNTDTQYFGPGTRLTVL.

The chain uses TRBV9 and TRBJ1-4; 7 bases align to TRBD1. Germline values: CDR1 SGDLS, CDR2 YYNGEE. The CDR3 totals 14 residues. With 5 bases clipped from V and 5 bases from J, the junction kept 6 bases outside the gene matches. CDR3 sequence reads: CASRGTDSNEKLFF. In DNA, the CDR3 is TGTGCCAGCAGGGGGACAGATTCAAATGAAAAACTGTTTTTT. Using reference TRBV9 and TRBJ1-4 for the parts outside the CDR3, the full variable domain is DSGVTQTPKHLITATGQRVTLRCSPRSGDLSVYWYQQSLDQGLQFLIQYYNGEERAKGNILERFSAQQFPDLHSELNLSSLELGDSALYFCASRGTDSNEKLFFGSGTQLSVL.

This clone was seen only a few times. The J gene is TRBJ2-1, the V gene TRBV6-5; 12 positions match TRBD2. This CDR3 has 13 residues. After removal of 8 bases from V and 8 bases from J, the junction contained 4 bases not matched to a gene. Germline V gene data show CDR1 as MNHEY and CDR2 as SVGAGI. CDR3 in DNA: TGTGCCAGCCGGACTAGCGGGATTCATGAGCAGTTCTTC. It is translated as CASRTSGIHEQFF.

The chain is built from TRBV6-5 and TRBJ2-3; 8 bases align to TRBD2. The CDR3 extends over 14 amino acids. Germline V gene data show CDR1 as MNHEY and CDR2 as SVGAGI. V dropped 4 bases and J dropped 5; count of bases not matched to a gene: 5. The CDR3 loop reads CASSFTTSGDTQYF. CDR3 in DNA: TGTGCCAGCAGTTTTACAACTAGCGGAGATACGCAGTATTTT.

The J gene is TRBJ1-5, the V gene TRBV20-1; D not resolved. V lost 3 bases, J lost 3 bases, and 9 bases lay in between. CDR1 and CDR2 (germline): DFQATT, SNEGSKA (reference sequence). The CDR3 is 13 amino acids. CDR3 in DNA: TGCAGTGCTAGTGAAGACTCCAATCAGCCCCAGCATTTT. It yields the protein CSASEDSNQPQHF.

This chain connects TRBV30 to TRBJ1-1; the D is unclear. Trimming removed 4 bases at V and 7 bases at J, with 10 bases between. The CDR3 loop spans 11 amino acids. Germline CDR1 and CDR2: GTSNPN and SVGIG (reference sequence). CDR3 nucleotide sequence: TGTGCCTGGATGGGAGCAGTTGAAGCTTTCTTT. Residues: CAWMGAVEAFF.

This rearrangement joins TRBV12-2 to TRBJ1-2. TRBV12-2 is marked as a pseudogene. The CDR3 is made up of 18 amino acids. The DNA of the CDR3 is TGTGCAAGTCGCTCCACCCCGTTGAGGCCAAAAGGGTTCTATGGCTACACCTTC. Protein product: CASRSTPLRPKGFYGYTF.

V gene TRBV5-1 combines with J gene TRBJ2-2; 7 bases line up with TRBD1. Per germline, CDR1 SGHRS and CDR2 YFSETQ. This CDR3 region has 13 residues. V was clipped by 5 bases and J by 6 bases; unmatched bases: 4. CDR3 bases: TGCGCCAGCAGACTAGGGGGCTCCGGGGAGCTGTTTTTT. Translating it yields CASRLGGSGELFF.

CDR3 sequence: CASSLNGNTIYF. In nucleotides, the CDR3 is TGTGCCAGCAGCTTAAACGGAAACACCATATATTTT. This rearrangement joins TRBV11-3 to TRBJ1-3; D gene uncertain. The ends were cut back, 2 bases at V and 4 bases at J, with 3 bases in the middle. The V gene's germline CDR1 is SGHNT and CDR2 YENEEA. The CDR3 loop spans 12 amino acids.

The chain's CDR3 is CASSLSAGLASPLHF. CDR3 in DNA: TGTGCCAGCAGCTTATCGGCAGGGCTTGCTTCACCCCTCCACTTT. The V call is TRBV7-2, the J call TRBJ1-6; D is possibly TRBD1 (5 bases). This CDR3 spans 15 amino acids. The germline gives CDR1 SGHTA, CDR2 FQGNSA. The V end lost 2 bases, the J end lost 9 bases, and 14 bases lay between the germline ends.

The V call is TRBV19, the J call TRBJ1-1, with 10 nucleotides matching TRBD1. Trimming took 7 bases from V and 5 from J; bases not matched to a gene: 13. This CDR3 comprises 16 residues. Per germline, CDR1 LNHDA and CDR2 SQIVND (reference sequence). The CDR3: CASMAPRGQGRTEAFF. The CDR3 DNA reads TGTGCCAGTATGGCTCCTCGGGGACAGGGGCGAACTGAAGCTTTCTTT. The full variable domain, in which reference TRBV19 and TRBJ1-1 provide the parts outside the CDR3, is DGGITQSPKYLFRKEGQNVTLSCEQNLNHDAMYWYRQDPGQGLRLIYYSQIVNDFQKGDIAEGYSVSREKKESFPLTVTSAQKNPTAFYLCASMAPRGQGRTEAFFGQGTRLTVV.

The CDR3 DNA follows: TGTGCCAGCAGTTACTCGAGTCAGGGGTATTCACCCCTCCACTTT. Amino acid sequence: CASSYSSQGYSPLHF. The chain carries TRBV6-2 or TRBV6-3 and TRBJ1-6; the D gene is possibly TRBD1 (6 bases). Trimming pared 0 bases from V and 8 bases from J, leaving 11 bases between. Germline CDR1 is MNHEY and CDR2 is SVGEGT. This CDR3 has 15 residues.

This clone was counted a single time. This chain uses TRBV12-3 or TRBV12-4 with TRBJ1-1; the D is unclear. V gave up 4 bases and J gave up 11 bases, with 11 bases separating them. The CDR3 runs to 11 residues. CDR3 loop: CASSSRIGAFF. CDR3 DNA: TGTGCCAGCAGTTCCAGGATCGGGGCTTTCTTT.

The rearrangement joins TRBV9 to TRBJ1-3; TRBD1 is a possible D gene (6 bases). Germline CDR1 reads SGDLS; CDR2 reads YYNGEE. Trimming removed 0 bases from V and 8 bases from J, with 18 bases in between. CDR3 size: 16 residues. This chain's CDR3 is CASSVVGSTAGDTIYF. The CDR3 nucleotides are TGTGCCAGCAGCGTAGTAGGTTCCACGGCAGGGGACACCATATATTTT.

The chain has TRBV9 and TRBJ2-7, with TRBD1 matching 8 bases. The V and J ends lost 5 bases and 3 bases, in that order; junction bases with no gene match: 10. In germline, CDR1 is SGDLS, CDR2 YYNGEE. The CDR3 loop spans 15 amino acids. The CDR3 reads CASSAQGADHYEQYF. The DNA for the CDR3 is TGTGCCAGCAGTGCTCAGGGGGCGGATCACTACGAGCAGTACTTC.

The genes are TRBV27 and TRBJ1-5, with D tentatively TRBD1 (6 bases). The CDR3 totals 14 residues. The V gene's germline CDR1 is MNHEY and CDR2 SMNVEV (reference sequence). V lost 5 bases and J lost 3, with 11 bases in between. DNA of the CDR3: TGTGCCAGCAGTCCCAGGGACAACAATCAGCCCCAGCATTTT. Translation gives CASSPRDNNQPQHF.

The rearrangement links TRBV9 to TRBJ1-5, with a weak D call TRBD1 (5 bases). This CDR3 region has 15 residues. The germline V gene has CDR1 SGDLS and CDR2 YYNGEE. Trimming left V 3 bases short and J 3 bases short, with 13 bases between. The CDR3 region is CASSGGTALNQPQHF. The CDR3 DNA reads as TGTGCCAGCAGCGGCGGGACGGCTCTCAATCAGCCCCAGCATTTT.

The chain is built from TRBV3-1 (or the pseudogene TRBV3-2) and TRBJ2-3, with 9 bases identical to TRBD1. V lost 4 bases and J lost 4; bases outside the gene matches: 9. Germline V gives CDR1 LGHDT, CDR2 YNNKEL (reference sequence). This CDR3 is 16 amino acids long. Here the CDR3 DNA reads TGTGCCAGCAGCCCACAAGCGACAGGGGGAGCAGATACGCAGTATTTT. This gives the protein CASSPQATGGADTQYF.

Turning to this clone: Its ends do not fully match the called genes, so a read error is possible. The chain combines TRBV10-3 with TRBJ2-2; D is perhaps TRBD1 or TRBD2 (5 bases each). The CDR3 sequence is 15 residues long. Germline CDR1 and CDR2: ENHRY and SYGVKD. CDR3 bases: TGTGCCAGAACATACAGGTTCCCCGAACACCGGGGAGCTGTTTTT. Translation gives CARTYRFPEHRGAVF.

This chain joins TRBV7-8 and TRBJ1-3, with D hard to call. Germline-derived CDR1 and CDR2 are SGHVS and FQNEAQ. There are 14 residues in the CDR3. With 2 bases removed from V and 3 bases from J, the gap between germline ends came to 8 bases. The CDR3 DNA reads as TGTGCCAGCAGCTTACAAGGAGGTGGAAACACCATATATTTT. Translating it yields CASSLQGGGNTIYF.

The V gene is TRBV7-3, the J gene TRBJ2-2, with 8 bases aligning to TRBD2. Germline V gene sequence: CDR1 SGHTA, CDR2 FQGTGA. This CDR3 has 16 residues. J lost 2 bases, V lost 2 bases, and 4 bases had no gene match. CDR3 sequence reads: CASSLAGGINTGELFF. The CDR3 DNA reads as TGTGCCAGCAGCTTAGCGGGGGGAATTAACACCGGGGAGCTGTTTTTT.

This chain uses TRBV7-2 with TRBJ2-2; D is possibly TRBD1 or TRBD2 (6 bases each). V lost 6 bases, J lost 0 bases, and 8 bases lay in between. Per germline, CDR1 SGHTA and CDR2 FQGNSA. This CDR3 has 14 amino acids. The chain's CDR3 is CASSGGPNTGELFF. The CDR3 nucleotides are TGTGCCAGCAGTGGGGGGCCGAACACCGGGGAGCTGTTTTTT.

The genes are TRBV19 and TRBJ1-3; D is possibly TRBD1 (5 bases). Trimming removed 6 bases at V and 0 bases at J, with 12 bases between. Germline loops: CDR1 LNHDA, CDR2 SQIVND (reference sequence). CDR3 length: 15 residues. CDR3 DNA: TGTGCCAGTAGAAATTCAGGGTACTCTGGAAACACCATATATTTT. It encodes CASRNSGYSGNTIYF.

This chain connects TRBV27 to TRBJ1-6, with D unclear. The germline gives CDR1 MNHEY, CDR2 SMNVEV (reference sequence). The CDR3 is 12 residues long. Trimming stripped 3 bases from V and 9 bases from J, with 6 bases between. DNA of the CDR3: TGTGCCAGCAGTTTTCCCGGTTCACCCCTCCACTTT. Translating gives CASSFPGSPLHF.

The gene calls are TRBV5-1 and TRBJ1-2, with 8 nucleotides matching TRBD1. The V gene's germline CDR1 is SGHRS and CDR2 YFSETQ. This CDR3 is built from 14 residues. Germline trimming cut 4 bases from V and 1 base from J; bases unmatched to any gene: 3. CDR3: CASSQDRGNYGYTF. The CDR3 nucleotides read TGCGCCAGCAGCCAAGACAGGGGTAACTATGGCTACACCTTC.

The chain couples TRBV29-1 to TRBJ2-7; 7 bases are shared with TRBD1. This CDR3 is built from 12 residues. Germline lookup yields CDR1 SQVTM and CDR2 ANQGSEA. V gave up 7 bases and J gave up 4 bases; unmatched junction bases: 7. In DNA form, the CDR3 reads TGCAGCGCTCTGACAGGGAAGTACGAGCAGTACTTC. It codes for CSALTGKYEQYF.